The subject of this entry is one TCR beta chain. The data were produced by immunoSEQ multiplex PCR, yet TCRdb's version contains in-frame clones alone and is incomplete. The table shows some 19,000 clones, with about 82% occurring only once. The CDR3 extends over 17 amino acids. Germline loops: CDR1 SQVTM, CDR2 ANQGSEA. With 8 bases clipped from V and 0 bases from J, the junction kept 15 bases outside the gene matches. This specimen comes from a study of preoperative IRX-2 immunotherapy in early breast cancer. Treatment described: preoperative locoregional IRX-2 cytokine immunotherapy. Samples came from a phase Ib trial of preoperative locoregional IRX-2 cytokine immunotherapy.

The sample in question was lymph node tissue, obtained after IRX-2 immunotherapy. The chain recombines TRBV29-1 with TRBJ1-5; TRBD1 aligns across 8 bases. This TCR was sampled from a human donor with breast cancer. CDR3 sequence (DNA): TGCAGCCCCCGCCCTGGGACAGGACAAAATAGCAATCAGCCCCAGCATTTT. The encoded protein is CSPRPGTGQNSNQPQHF.